The TCR beta chain under discussion was sequenced for a study of graft-versus-host responses after intestinal transplantation. There were 200,000 CFSE-labeled responder cells plated together with 200,000 irradiated, violet-dye-labeled stimulator cells. Data came from immunoSEQ multiplex PCR; TCRdb stores just in-frame clones and leaves some out. Altogether approximately 12,000 clones are present, about 31% being singletons, with the ten largest covering about 2.6%. By share, this clone counts as medium-sized. The germline V gene has CDR1 MDHEN and CDR2 SYDVKM. CDR3 length: 16 amino acids. V trimming: 1 base; J trimming: 2 bases; junction bases outside the gene matches: 8.

The gene calls are TRBV28 and TRBJ2-7; 7 bases agree with TRBD2. The clonotype comes from a human patient who received an intestinal transplant. Specimen: alloreactive CD8+ T cells from a mixed lymphocyte reaction culture, collected before intestinal transplant. Described subset: CFSE-low proliferating T cells sorted from approximately 6-day pre-transplant mixed lymphocyte reaction (GvH or HvG direction). CDR3 sequence: CASSLFSTSAPYEQYF. The CDR3 DNA sequence: TGTGCCAGCAGTTTATTTAGTACTAGCGCACCCTACGAGCAGTACTTC.